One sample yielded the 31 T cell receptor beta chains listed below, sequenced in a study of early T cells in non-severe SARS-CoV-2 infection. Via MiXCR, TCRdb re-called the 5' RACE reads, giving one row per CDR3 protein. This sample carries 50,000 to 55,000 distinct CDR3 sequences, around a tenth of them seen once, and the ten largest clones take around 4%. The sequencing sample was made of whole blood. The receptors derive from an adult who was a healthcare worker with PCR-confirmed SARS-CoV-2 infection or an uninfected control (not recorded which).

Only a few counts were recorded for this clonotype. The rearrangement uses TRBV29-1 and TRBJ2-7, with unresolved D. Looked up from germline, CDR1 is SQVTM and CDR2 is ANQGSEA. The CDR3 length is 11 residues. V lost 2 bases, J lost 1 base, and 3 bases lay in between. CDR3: CSVELSYEQYF. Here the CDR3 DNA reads TGCAGCGTTGAATTATCCTACGAGCAGTACTTC.

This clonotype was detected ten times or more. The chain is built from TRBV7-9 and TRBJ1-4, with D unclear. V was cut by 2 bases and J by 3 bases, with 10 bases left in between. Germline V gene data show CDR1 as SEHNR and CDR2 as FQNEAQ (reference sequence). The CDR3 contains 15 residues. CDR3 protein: CASSLSGSANEKLFF. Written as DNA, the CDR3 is TGTGCCAGCAGCTTATCGGGATCGGCTAATGAAAAACTGTTTTTT.

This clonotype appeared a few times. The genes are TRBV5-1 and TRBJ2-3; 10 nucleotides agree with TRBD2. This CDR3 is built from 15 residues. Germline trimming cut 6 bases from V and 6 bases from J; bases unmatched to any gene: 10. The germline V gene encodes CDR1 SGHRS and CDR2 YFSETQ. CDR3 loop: CASKASGGFADTQYF. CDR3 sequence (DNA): TGCGCCAGCAAGGCTAGCGGGGGCTTCGCCGATACGCAGTATTTT.

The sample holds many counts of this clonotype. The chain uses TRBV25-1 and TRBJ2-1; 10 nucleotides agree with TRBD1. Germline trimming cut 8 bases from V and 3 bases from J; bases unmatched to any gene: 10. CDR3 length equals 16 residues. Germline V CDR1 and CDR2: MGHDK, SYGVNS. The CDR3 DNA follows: TGTGCCAGCCAATGGTGGACAGGGGGAATCTACAATGAGCAGTTCTTC. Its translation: CASQWWTGGIYNEQFF.

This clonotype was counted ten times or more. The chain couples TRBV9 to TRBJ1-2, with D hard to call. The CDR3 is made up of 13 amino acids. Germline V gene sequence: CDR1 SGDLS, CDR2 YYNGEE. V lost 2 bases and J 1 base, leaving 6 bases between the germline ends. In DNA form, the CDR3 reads TGTGCCAGCAGCGTTTTAAGTAACTATGGCTACACCTTC. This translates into CASSVLSNYGYTF.

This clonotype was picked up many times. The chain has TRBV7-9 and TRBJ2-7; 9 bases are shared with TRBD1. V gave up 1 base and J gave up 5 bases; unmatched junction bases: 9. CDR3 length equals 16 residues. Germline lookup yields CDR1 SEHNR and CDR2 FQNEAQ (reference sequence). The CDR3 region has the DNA TGTGCCAGCAGCTTAGTTGGCGACAGGGGGGTTAACGAGCAGTACTTC. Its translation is CASSLVGDRGVNEQYF. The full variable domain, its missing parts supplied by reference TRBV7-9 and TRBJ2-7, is DTGVSQNPRHKITKRGQNVTFRCDPISEHNRLYWYRQTLGQGPEFLTYFQNEAQLEKSRLLSDRFSAERPKGSFSTLEIQRTEQGDSAMYLCASSLVGDRGVNEQYFGPGTRLTVT.

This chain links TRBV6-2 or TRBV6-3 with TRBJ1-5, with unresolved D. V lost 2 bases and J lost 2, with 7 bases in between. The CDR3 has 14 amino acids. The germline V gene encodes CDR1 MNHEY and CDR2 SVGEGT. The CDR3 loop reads CASSYGVGNQPQHF. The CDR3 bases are TGTGCCAGCAGTTACGGGGTAGGCAATCAGCCCCAGCATTTT.

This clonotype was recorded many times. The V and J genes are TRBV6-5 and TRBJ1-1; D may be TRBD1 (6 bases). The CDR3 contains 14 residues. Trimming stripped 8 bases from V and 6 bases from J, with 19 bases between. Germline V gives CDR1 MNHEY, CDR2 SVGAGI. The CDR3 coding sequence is TGTGCCAGCTGTCAGGGGCCGGGGAGTCCTGAAGCTTTCTTT. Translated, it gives CASCQGPGSPEAFF.

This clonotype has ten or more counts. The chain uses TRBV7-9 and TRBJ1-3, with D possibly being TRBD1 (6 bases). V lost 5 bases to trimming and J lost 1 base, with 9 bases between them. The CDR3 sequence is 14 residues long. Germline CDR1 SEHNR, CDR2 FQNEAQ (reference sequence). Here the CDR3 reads CASSPQGSGNTIYF. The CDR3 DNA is TGTGCCAGCAGCCCACAGGGATCTGGAAACACCATATATTTT.

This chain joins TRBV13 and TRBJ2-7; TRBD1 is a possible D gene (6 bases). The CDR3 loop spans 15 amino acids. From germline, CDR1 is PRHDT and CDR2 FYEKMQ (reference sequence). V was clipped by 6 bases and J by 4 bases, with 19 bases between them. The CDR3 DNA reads TGTGCCAGCAGTTCTAGGACAGACCTTGTTTACGAGCAGTACTTC. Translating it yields CASSSRTDLVYEQYF.

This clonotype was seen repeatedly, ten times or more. CDR3 DNA: TGTGCCAGCAGCTGGGGACAGGGGGCTGATCGCTACACCTTC. This translates into CASSWGQGADRYTF. The rearrangement links TRBV5-4 to TRBJ1-2; 12 positions agree with TRBD1. The germline gives CDR1 SGHNT, CDR2 YYREEE (reference sequence). V was clipped by 3 bases and J by 9 bases; unmatched bases: 6. The CDR3 runs 14 residues.

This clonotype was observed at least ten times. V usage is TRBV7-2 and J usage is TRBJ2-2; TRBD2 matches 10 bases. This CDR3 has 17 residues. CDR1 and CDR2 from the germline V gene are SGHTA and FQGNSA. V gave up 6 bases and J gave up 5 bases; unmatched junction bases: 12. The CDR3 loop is CASSKAGGPGRTGELFF. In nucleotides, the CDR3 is TGTGCCAGCAGTAAAGCGGGAGGGCCCGGGAGAACCGGGGAGCTGTTTTTT.

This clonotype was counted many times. The CDR3 nucleotides are TGTGCCAGCAGCCTAGACACGGGGGTTCAGCCCCAGCATTTT. Its translation is CASSLDTGVQPQHF. The chain joins TRBV7-2 to TRBJ1-5; possible D gene TRBD1, 5 bases. CDR3 length equals 14 residues. CDR1 SGHTA and CDR2 FQGNSA come from the germline V gene. The ends were cut back, 5 bases at V and 6 bases at J, with 14 bases in the middle.

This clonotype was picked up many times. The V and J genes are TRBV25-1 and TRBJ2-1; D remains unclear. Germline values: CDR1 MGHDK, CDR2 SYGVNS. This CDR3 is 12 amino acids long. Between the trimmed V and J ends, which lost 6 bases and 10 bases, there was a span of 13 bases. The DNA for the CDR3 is TGTGCCAGCAGATCACAACCCGACGAGCAGTTCTTC. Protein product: CASRSQPDEQFF.

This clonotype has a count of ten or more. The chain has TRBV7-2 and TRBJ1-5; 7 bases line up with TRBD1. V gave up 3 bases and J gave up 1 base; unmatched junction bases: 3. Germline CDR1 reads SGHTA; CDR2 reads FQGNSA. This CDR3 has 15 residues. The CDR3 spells CASSFTGASNQPQHF. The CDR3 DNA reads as TGTGCCAGCAGCTTTACAGGGGCAAGCAATCAGCCCCAGCATTTT. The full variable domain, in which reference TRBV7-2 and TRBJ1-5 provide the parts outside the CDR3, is GAGVSQSPSNKVTEKGKDVELRCDPISGHTALYWYRQSLGQGLEFLIYFQGNSAPDKSGLPSDRFSAERTGGSVSTLTIQRTQQEDSAVYLCASSFTGASNQPQHFGDGTRLSIL.

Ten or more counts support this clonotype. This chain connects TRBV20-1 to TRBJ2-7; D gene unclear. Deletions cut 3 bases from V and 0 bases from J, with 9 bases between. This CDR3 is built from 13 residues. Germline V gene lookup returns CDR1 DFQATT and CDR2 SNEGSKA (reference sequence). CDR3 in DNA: TGCAGTGCTAGGTTACCGAGCTCCTACGAGCAGTACTTC. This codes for CSARLPSSYEQYF.

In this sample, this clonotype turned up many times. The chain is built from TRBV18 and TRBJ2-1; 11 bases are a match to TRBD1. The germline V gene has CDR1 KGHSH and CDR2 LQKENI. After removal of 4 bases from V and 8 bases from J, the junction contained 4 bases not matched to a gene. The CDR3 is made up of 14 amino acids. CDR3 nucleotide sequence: TGTGCCAGCTCACTTCGGGACAGGGGGGATGAGCAGTTCTTC. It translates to CASSLRDRGDEQFF. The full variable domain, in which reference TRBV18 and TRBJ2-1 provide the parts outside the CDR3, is NAGVMQNPRHLVRRRGQEARLRCSPMKGHSHVYWYRQLPEEGLKFMVYLQKENIIDESGMPKERFSAEFPKEGPSILRIQQVVRGDSAAYFCASSLRDRGDEQFFGPGTRLTVL.

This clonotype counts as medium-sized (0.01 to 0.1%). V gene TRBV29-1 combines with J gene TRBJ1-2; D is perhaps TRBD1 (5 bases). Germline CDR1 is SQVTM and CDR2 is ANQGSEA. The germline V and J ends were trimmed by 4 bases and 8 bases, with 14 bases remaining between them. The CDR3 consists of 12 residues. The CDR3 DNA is TGCAGCGTTGTTGAGGGGCTCCGGGGCTACACCTTC. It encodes CSVVEGLRGYTF. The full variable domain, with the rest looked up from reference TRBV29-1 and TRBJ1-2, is SAVISQKPSRDICQRGTSLTIQCQVDSQVTMMFWYRQQPGQSLTLIATANQGSEATYESGFVIDKFPISRPNLTFSTLTVSNMSPEDSSIYLCSVVEGLRGYTFGSGTRLTVV.

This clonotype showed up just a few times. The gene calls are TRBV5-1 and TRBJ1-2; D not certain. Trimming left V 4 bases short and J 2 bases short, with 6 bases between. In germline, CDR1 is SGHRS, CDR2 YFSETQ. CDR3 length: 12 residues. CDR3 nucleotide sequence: TGCGCCAGCAGCACCGGGAACTATGGCTACACCTTC. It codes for CASSTGNYGYTF.

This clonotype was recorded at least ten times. CDR3 nucleotide sequence: TGCAGTGCTCTGGGGGGACAAGGCGAGCAGTACTTC. Translating gives CSALGGQGEQYF. This chain joins TRBV20-1 and TRBJ2-7, with D possibly being TRBD1 or TRBD2 (6 bases each). CDR3 length: 12 residues. Germline V gives CDR1 DFQATT, CDR2 SNEGSKA (reference sequence). Trimming pared 5 bases from V and 6 bases from J, leaving 14 bases between.

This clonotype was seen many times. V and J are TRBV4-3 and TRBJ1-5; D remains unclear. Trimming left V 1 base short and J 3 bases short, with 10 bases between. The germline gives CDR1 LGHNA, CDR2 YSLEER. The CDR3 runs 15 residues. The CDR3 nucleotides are TGCGCCAGCAGCCAAGTGTGGGAGTCCAATCAGCCCCAGCATTTT. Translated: CASSQVWESNQPQHF.

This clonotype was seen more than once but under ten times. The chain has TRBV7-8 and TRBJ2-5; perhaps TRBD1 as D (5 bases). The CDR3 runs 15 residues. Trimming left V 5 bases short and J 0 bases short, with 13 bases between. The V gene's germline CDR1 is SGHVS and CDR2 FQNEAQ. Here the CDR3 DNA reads TGTGCCAGCAGCCGCAGGGTATTGGACCAAGAGACCCAGTACTTC. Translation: CASSRRVLDQETQYF.

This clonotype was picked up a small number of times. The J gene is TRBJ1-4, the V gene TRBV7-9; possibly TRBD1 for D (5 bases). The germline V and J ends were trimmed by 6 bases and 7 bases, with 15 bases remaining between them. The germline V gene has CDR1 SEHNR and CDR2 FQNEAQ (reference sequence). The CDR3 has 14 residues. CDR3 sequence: CASSYRGAGEKLFF. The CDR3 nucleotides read TGTGCCAGCAGTTACCGAGGGGCGGGTGAAAAACTGTTTTTT.

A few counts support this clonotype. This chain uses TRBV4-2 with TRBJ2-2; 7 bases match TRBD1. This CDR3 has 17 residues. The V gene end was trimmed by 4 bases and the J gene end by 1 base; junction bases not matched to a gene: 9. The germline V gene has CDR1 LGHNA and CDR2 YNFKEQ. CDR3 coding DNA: TGTGCCAGCAGCCTTGAAAGGGACAGCCAGAACACCGGGGAGCTGTTTTTT. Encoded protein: CASSLERDSQNTGELFF.

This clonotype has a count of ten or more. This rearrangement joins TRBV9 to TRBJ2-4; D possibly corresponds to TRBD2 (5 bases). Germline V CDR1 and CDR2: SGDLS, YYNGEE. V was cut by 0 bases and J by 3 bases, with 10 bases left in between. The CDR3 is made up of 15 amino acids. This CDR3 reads CASSVDPAGKNIQYF. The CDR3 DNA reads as TGTGCCAGCAGCGTAGACCCTGCGGGCAAAAACATTCAGTACTTC.

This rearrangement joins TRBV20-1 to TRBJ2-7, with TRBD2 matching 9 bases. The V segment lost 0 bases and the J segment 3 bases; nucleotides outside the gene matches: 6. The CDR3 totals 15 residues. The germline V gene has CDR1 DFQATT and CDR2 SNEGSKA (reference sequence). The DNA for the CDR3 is TGCAGTGCTAGAGATTCGGCTAGCGGGAACTACGAGCAGTACTTC. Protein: CSARDSASGNYEQYF.

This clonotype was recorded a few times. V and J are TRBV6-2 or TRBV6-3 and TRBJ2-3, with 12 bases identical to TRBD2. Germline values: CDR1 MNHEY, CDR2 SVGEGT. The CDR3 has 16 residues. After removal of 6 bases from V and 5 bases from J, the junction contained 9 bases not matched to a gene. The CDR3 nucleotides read TGTGCCAGCAGCCCCGGACTAGCGGGACTCCAAGATACGCAGTATTTT. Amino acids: CASSPGLAGLQDTQYF.

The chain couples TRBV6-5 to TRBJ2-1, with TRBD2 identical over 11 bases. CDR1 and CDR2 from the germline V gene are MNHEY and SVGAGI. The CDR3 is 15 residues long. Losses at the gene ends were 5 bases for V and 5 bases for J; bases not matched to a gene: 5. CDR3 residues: CASSIAGGRHNEQFF. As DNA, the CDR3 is TGTGCCAGCAGTATAGCGGGGGGGCGTCACAATGAGCAGTTCTTC.

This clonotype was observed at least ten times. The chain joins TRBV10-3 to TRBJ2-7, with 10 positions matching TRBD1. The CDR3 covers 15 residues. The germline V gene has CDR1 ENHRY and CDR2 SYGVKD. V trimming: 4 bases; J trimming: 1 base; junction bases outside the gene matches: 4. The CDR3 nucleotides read TGTGCCATCAGTGCCCAGGACAGGGGGTCCTACGAGCAGTACTTC. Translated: CAISAQDRGSYEQYF.

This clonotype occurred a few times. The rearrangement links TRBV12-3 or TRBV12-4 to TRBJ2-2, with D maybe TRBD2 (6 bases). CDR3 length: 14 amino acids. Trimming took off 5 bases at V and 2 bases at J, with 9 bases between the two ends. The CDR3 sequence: CASSRGLNTGELFF. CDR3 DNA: TGTGCCAGCAGTCGGGGACTTAACACCGGGGAGCTGTTTTTT.

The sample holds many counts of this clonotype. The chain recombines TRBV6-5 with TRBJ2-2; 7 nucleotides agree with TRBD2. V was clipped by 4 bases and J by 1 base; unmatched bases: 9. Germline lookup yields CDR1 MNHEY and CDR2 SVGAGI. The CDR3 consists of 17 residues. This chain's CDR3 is CASSSPRRERNTGELFF. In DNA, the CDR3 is TGTGCCAGCAGTTCCCCCCGGCGGGAGAGGAACACCGGGGAGCTGTTTTTT.